The clone carrying this T cell receptor beta chain has a count of ten or more. Its antigen is currently unknown. The data are from a study of CD8 T cells in ankylosing spondylitis. TCRdb passed the 5' RACE reads through MiXCR, listing each CDR3 protein once. The table includes 200,000 or so distinct CDR3 sequences, 10% to 15% detected once. Study-wide findings and caveats: Disease-associated clones were CD8+ and fairly uncommon in peripheral blood. Before this, some motif variants had been reported in reactive arthritis synovial fluid and blood.

The clonotype was recovered from a female donor with ankylosing spondylitis or in good health (not recorded which). The sequencing sample was made of blood, either unsorted or a sorted T cell fraction (not recorded which).

CDR3 nucleotide sequence: TGTGCCAGCTCGCACGGGACAGGGAATCAGCCCCAGCATTTT. Translation: CASSHGTGNQPQHF. The V gene is TRBV6-2 or TRBV6-3, the J gene TRBJ1-5, with 9 bases fitting TRBD1. J gave up 4 bases and V 8 bases, and 6 bases lay outside the gene matches. This CDR3 comprises 14 residues. CDR1 is MNHEY, CDR2 SVGEGT, per germline.